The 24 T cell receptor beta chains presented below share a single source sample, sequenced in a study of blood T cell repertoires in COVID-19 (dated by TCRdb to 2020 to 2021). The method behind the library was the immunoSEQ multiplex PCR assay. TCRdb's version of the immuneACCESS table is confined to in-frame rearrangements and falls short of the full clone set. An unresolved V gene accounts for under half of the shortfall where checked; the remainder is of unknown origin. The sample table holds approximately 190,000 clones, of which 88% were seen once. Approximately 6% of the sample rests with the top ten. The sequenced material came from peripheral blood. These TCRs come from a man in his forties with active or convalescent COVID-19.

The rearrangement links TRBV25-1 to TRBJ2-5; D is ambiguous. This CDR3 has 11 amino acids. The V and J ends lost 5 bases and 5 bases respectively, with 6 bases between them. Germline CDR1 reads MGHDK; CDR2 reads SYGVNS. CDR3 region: CASSPRETQYF. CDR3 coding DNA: TGTGCCAGCAGTCCGCGGGAGACCCAGTACTTC. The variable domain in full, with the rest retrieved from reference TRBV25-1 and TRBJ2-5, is EADIYQTPRYLVIGTGKKITLECSQTMGHDKMYWYQQDPGMELHLIHYSYGVNSTEKGDLSSESTVSRIRTEHFPLTLESARPSHTSQYLCASSPRETQYFGPGTRLLVL.

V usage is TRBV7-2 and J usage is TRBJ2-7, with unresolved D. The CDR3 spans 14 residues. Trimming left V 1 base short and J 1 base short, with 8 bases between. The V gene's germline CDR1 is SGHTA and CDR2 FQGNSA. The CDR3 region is CASSLDGRSYEQYF. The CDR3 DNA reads TGTGCCAGCAGCTTAGATGGCAGATCCTACGAGCAGTACTTC. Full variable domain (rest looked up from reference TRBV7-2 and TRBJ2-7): GAGVSQSPSNKVTEKGKDVELRCDPISGHTALYWYRQSLGQGLEFLIYFQGNSAPDKSGLPSDRFSAERTGGSVSTLTIQRTQQEDSAVYLCASSLDGRSYEQYFGPGTRLTVT.

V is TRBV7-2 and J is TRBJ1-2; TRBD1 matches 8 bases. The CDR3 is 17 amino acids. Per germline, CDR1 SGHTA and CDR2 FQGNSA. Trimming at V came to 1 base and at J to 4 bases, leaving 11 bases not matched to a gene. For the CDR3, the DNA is TGTGCCAGCAGCTTAGGGATTAACAGGGGGTTTACCTATGGCTACACCTTC. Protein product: CASSLGINRGFTYGYTF.

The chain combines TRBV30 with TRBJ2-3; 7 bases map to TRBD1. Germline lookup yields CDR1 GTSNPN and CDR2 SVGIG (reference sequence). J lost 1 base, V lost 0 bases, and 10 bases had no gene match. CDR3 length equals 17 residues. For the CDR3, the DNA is TGTGCCTGGAGTGTGGCGGAGAGGGGGCGTGGCACAGATACGCAGTATTTT. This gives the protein CAWSVAERGRGTDTQYF. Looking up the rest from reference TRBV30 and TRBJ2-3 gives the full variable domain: SQTIHQWPATLVQPVGSPLSLECTVEGTSNPNLYWYRQAAGRGLQLLFYSVGIGQISSEVPQNLSASRPQDRQFILSSKKLLLSDSGFYLCAWSVAERGRGTDTQYFGPGTRLTVL.

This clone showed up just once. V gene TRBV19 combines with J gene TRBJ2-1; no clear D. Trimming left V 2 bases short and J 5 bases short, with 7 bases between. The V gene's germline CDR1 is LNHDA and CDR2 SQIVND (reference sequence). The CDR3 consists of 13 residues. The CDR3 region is CASSINLHNEQFF. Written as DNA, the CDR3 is TGTGCCAGTAGTATAAACCTACACAATGAGCAGTTCTTC. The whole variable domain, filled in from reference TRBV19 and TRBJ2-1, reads DGGITQSPKYLFRKEGQNVTLSCEQNLNHDAMYWYRQDPGQGLRLIYYSQIVNDFQKGDIAEGYSVSREKKESFPLTVTSAQKNPTAFYLCASSINLHNEQFFGPGTRLTVL.

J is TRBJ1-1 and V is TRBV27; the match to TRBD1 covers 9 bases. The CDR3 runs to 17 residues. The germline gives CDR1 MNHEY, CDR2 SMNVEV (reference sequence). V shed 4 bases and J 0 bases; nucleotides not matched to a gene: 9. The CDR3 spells CASSWGTGSPLNTEAFF. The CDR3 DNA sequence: TGTGCCAGCAGTTGGGGGACAGGGAGTCCTCTGAACACTGAAGCTTTCTTT.

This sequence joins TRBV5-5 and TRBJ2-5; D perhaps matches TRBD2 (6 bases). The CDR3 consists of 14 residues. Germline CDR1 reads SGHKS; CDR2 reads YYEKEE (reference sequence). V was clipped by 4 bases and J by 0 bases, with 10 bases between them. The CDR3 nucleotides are TGTGCCAGCAGCCCACGGGGGTACCAAGAGACCCAGTACTTC. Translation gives CASSPRGYQETQYF.

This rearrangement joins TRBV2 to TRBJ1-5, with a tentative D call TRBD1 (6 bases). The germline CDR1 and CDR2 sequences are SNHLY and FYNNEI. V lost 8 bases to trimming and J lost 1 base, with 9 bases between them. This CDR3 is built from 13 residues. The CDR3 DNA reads TGTGCCAGCCACAGGGACAGCAATCAGCCCCAGCATTTT. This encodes CASHRDSNQPQHF. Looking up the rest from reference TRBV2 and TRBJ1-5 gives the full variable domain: EPEVTQTPSHQVTQMGQEVILRCVPISNHLYFYWYRQILGQKVEFLVSFYNNEISEKSEIFDDQFSVERPDGSNFTLKIRSTKLEDSAMYFCASHRDSNQPQHFGDGTRLSIL.

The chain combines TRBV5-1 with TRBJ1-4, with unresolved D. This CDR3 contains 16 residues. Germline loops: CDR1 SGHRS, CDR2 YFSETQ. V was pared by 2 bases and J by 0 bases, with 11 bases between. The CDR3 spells CASSFDIPATNEKLFF. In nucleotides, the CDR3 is TGCGCCAGCAGCTTTGACATTCCTGCAACTAATGAAAAACTGTTTTTT.

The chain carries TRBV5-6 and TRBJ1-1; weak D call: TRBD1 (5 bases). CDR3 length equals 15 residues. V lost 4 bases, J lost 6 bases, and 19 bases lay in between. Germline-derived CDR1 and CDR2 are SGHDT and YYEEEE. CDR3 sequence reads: CASSGAGGGDAEAFF. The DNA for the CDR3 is TGTGCCAGCAGCGGGGCGGGCGGGGGAGACGCTGAAGCTTTCTTT.

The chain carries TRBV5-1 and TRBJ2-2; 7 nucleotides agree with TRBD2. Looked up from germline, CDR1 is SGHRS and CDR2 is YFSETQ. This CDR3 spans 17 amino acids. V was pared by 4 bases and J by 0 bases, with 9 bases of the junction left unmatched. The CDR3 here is CASSPGSGGPNTGELFF. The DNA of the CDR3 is TGCGCCAGCAGCCCGGGTTCGGGGGGACCGAACACCGGGGAGCTGTTTTTT. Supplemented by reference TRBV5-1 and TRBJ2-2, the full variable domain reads KAGVTQTPRYLIKTRGQQVTLSCSPISGHRSVSWYQQTPGQGLQFLFEYFSETQRNKGNFPGRFSGRQFSNSRSEMNVSTLELGDSALYLCASSPGSGGPNTGELFFGEGSRLTVL.

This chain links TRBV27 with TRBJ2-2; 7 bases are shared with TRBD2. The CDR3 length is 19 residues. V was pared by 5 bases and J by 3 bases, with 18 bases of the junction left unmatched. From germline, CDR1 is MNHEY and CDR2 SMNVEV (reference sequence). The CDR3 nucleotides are TGTGCCAGCAGTCCCCGCAACGGAATACGTCTAGCGGACACCGGGGAGCTGTTTTTT. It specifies CASSPRNGIRLADTGELFF.

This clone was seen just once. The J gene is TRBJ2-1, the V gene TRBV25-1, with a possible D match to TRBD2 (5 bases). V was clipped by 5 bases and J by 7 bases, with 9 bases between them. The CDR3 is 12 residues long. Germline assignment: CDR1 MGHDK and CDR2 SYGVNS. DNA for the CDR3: TGTGCCAGCAGTCCTTCGGGGAATGAGCAGTTCTTC. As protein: CASSPSGNEQFF.

CDR3 sequence: CAISGDRNEQFF. The CDR3 coding sequence is TGTGCCATCAGTGGGGACAGGAATGAGCAGTTCTTC. The rearrangement joins TRBV10-3 to TRBJ2-1; 8 bases align to TRBD1. CDR3 length: 12 amino acids. Trimming took 4 bases from V and 7 from J; bases not matched to a gene: 0. The germline V gene encodes CDR1 ENHRY and CDR2 SYGVKD.

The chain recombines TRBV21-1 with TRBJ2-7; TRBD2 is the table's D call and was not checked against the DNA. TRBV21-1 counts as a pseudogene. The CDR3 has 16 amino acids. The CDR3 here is CASSRAFSGRAHEQYF. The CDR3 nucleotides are TGTGCCAGCAGCAGGGCCTTTAGCGGGAGGGCTCACGAGCAGTACTTC.

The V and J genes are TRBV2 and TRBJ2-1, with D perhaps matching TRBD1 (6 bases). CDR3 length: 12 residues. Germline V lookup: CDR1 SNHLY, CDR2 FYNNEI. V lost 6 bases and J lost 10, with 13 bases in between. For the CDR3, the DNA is TGTGCCAGCAGCTACAGGGTGGGAGAGCAGTTCTTC. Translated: CASSYRVGEQFF.

CDR3 in amino acids: CASSQGSGVVVYGYTF. In DNA form, the CDR3 reads TGTGCCAGCAGCCAGGGATCAGGGGTTGTAGTCTATGGCTACACCTTC. The chain couples TRBV3-1 (or the pseudogene TRBV3-2) to TRBJ1-2, with D possibly being TRBD1 (6 bases). V was pared by 3 bases and J by 4 bases, with 18 bases between. The germline gives CDR1 LGHDT, CDR2 YNNKEL (reference sequence). The length of the CDR3 is 16 residues.

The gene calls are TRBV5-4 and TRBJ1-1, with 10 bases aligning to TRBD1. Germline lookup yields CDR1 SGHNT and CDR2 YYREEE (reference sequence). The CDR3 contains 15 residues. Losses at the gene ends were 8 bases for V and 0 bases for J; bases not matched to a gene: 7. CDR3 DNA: TGTGCCAGTAAGACAGGGGGCGAATTGAACACTGAAGCTTTCTTT. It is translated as CASKTGGELNTEAFF. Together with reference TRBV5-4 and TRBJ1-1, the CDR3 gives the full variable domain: ETGVTQSPTHLIKTRGQQVTLRCSSQSGHNTVSWYQQALGQGPQFIFQYYREEENGRGNFPPRFSGLQFPNYSSELNVNALELDDSALYLCASKTGGELNTEAFFGQGTRLTVV.

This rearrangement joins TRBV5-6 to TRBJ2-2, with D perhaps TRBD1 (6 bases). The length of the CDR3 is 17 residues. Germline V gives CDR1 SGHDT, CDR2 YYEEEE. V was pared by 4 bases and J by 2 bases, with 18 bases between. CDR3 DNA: TGTGCCAGCAGCGCTATGCTACAGGGTAAAAACACCGGGGAGCTGTTTTTT. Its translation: CASSAMLQGKNTGELFF. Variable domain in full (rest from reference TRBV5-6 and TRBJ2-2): DAGVTQSPTHLIKTRGQQVTLRCSPKSGHDTVSWYQQALGQGPQFIFQYYEEEERQRGNFPDRFSGHQFPNYSSELNVNALLLGDSALYLCASSAMLQGKNTGELFFGEGSRLTVL.

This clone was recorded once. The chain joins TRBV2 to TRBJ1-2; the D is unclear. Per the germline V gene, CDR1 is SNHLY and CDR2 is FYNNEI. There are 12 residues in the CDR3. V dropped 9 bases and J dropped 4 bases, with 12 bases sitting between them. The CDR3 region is CARAGLSYGYTF. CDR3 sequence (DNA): TGTGCCAGAGCCGGACTGAGCTATGGCTACACCTTC.

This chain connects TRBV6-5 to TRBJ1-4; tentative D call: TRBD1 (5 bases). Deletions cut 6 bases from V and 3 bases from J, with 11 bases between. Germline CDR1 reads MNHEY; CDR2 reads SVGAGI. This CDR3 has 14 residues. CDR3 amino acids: CASRVGGANEKLFF. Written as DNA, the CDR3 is TGTGCCAGCAGGGTTGGAGGGGCTAATGAAAAACTGTTTTTT.

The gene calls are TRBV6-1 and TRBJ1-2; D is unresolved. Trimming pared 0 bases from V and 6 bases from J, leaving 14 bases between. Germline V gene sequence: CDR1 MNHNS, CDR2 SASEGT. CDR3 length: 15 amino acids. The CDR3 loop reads CASSEANRALHGYTF. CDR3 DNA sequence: TGTGCCAGCAGTGAAGCGAACAGAGCATTACATGGCTACACCTTC.

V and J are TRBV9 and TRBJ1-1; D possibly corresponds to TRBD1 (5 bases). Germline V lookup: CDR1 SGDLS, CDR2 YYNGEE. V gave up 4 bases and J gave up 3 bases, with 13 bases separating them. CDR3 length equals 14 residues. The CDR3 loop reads CASSPGWGDTEAFF. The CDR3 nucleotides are TGTGCCAGCAGCCCTGGGTGGGGGGACACTGAAGCTTTCTTT. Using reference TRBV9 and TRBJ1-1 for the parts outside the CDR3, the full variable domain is DSGVTQTPKHLITATGQRVTLRCSPRSGDLSVYWYQQSLDQGLQFLIQYYNGEERAKGNILERFSAQQFPDLHSELNLSSLELGDSALYFCASSPGWGDTEAFFGQGTRLTVV.

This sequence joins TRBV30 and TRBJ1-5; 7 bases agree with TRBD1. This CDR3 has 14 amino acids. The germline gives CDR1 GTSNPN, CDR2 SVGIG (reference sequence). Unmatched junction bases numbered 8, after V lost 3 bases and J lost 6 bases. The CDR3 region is CAWRNRGFGQPQHF. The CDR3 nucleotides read TGTGCCTGGAGAAACAGGGGATTCGGTCAGCCCCAGCATTTT.